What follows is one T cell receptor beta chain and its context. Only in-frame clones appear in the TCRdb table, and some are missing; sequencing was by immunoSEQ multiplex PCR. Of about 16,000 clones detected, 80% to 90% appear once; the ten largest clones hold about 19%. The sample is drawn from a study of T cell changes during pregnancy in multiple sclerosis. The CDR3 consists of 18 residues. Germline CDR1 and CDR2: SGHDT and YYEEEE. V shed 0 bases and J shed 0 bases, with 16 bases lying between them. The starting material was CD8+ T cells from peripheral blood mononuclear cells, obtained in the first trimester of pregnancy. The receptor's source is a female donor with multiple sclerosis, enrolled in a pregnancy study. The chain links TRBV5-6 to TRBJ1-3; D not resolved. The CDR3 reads CASSLAGSRPVSGNTIYF. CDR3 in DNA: TGTGCCAGCAGCTTGGCCGGTTCCAGGCCTGTCTCTGGAAACACCATATATTTT.